Listed here is a single T cell receptor (beta chain). Its target is not known. CDR1 is MDHEN and CDR2 is SYDVKM in the germline V gene. This CDR3 is built from 16 residues. The V and J ends lost 0 bases and 7 bases respectively, with 13 bases between them. The data belong to a study of cytomegalovirus exposure and HLA in healthy donors. Background on the study: In a previous analysis, some 110 million unique TCR beta sequences were found from 170 million or so T cells.

Broader study findings: The study designated 150 or so TCR beta chains cytomegalovirus-associated. The classifier, whose performance was assessed in both the original and validation cohorts, reportedly diagnosed cytomegalovirus status with high specificity and sensitivity.

PCR primers comprised 60 Vbeta and 13 Jbeta primers. TCRdb's table, derived via immunoSEQ multiplex PCR, lists solely in-frame clones and lacks some. The sample shows around 83,000 clones, roughly 73% of them seen only once. This receptor was identified in a male donor in good health and CMV-seropositive. The sample was PBMCs. The chain combines TRBV28 with TRBJ1-6; weak D call: TRBD1 (5 bases). The CDR3 here is CASSLWGPGSNSPLHF. The CDR3, as DNA: TGTGCCAGCAGTTTATGGGGGCCGGGCAGCAATTCACCCCTCCACTTT. Filled out from reference TRBV28 and TRBJ1-6, the complete variable domain reads DVKVTQSSRYLVKRTGEKVFLECVQDMDHENMFWYRQDPGLGLRLIYFSYDVKMKEKGDIPEGYSVSREKKERFSLILESASTNQTSMYLCASSLWGPGSNSPLHFGNGTRLTVT.